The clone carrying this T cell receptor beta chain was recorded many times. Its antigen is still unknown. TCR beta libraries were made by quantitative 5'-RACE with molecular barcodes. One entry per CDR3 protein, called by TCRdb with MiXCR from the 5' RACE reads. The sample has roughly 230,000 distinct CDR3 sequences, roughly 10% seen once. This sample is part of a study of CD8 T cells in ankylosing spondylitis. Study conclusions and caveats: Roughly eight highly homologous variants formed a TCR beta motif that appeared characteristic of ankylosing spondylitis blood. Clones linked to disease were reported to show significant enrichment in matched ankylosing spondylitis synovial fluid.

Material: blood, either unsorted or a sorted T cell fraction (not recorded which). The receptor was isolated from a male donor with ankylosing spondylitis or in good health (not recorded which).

CDR3 in amino acids: CASSLTGLAKETQYF. Here the CDR3 DNA reads TGTGCCAGTAGTTTGACGGGACTAGCGAAAGAGACCCAGTACTTC. The J gene is TRBJ2-5, the V gene TRBV19, with TRBD2 matching over 10 bases. Germline CDR1 is LNHDA and CDR2 is SQIVND (reference sequence). The V and J ends lost 5 bases and 3 bases, in that order; junction bases with no gene match: 6. CDR3 length: 15 amino acids.